The TCR beta chain under discussion was sequenced for a study of shared T cell receptors in the human thymus. Germline values: CDR1 SNHLY, CDR2 FYNNEI. The trim removed 3 bases at V and 10 bases at J, leaving 6 bases unmatched. The length of the CDR3 is 13 residues. Sequencing used immunoSEQ multiplex PCR; TCRdb keeps in-frame clones, though not all of them. The repertoire has over 450,000 clones, about 84% of them found once; the top ten carry more than 0.01%. The same data also went into a second study, on human thymus T cells. That source reports: Corrective cardiac surgery supplied the resected thymus tissue. There appeared to be biased usage of V and J genes in thymic and blood repertoires. Thymic repertoires from unrelated individuals overlapped highly, related research reported.

The chain uses TRBV2 and TRBJ1-3; TRBD1 matches 7 bases. The source is a boy in the first two years of life with a congenital heart defect. Sequencing was carried out using thymocytes. The CDR3 bases are TGTGCCAGCAGTGAGGGGACAGACGGTACCATATATTTT. Translation: CASSEGTDGTIYF.